This T cell receptor (beta chain) was recovered during a study of T cells after yellow fever vaccination. Looking at the study overall: Libraries from low-cell-number fractions were prepared with the SMART-Seq v4 Ultra Low Input RNA kit. The study's findings and limits: On re-exposure, the response was weaker but peaked faster, at day 5 versus 15. The booster saw the reappearance of most primary-vaccination clones (roughly 96% CD4, about 90% CD8).

V shed 0 bases and J shed 8 bases, with 6 bases lying between them. The CDR3 sequence is 13 residues long. Per the germline V gene, CDR1 is SGHRS and CDR2 is YFSETQ. Template switching with 5'RACE generated the TCR cDNA and added a universal primer site and UMIs. TCRdb reprocessed the 5' RACE reads via MiXCR and lists one record per CDR3 protein. The table includes approximately 74,000 distinct CDR3 sequences, approximately 5.9% detected once. This clonotype was detected ten times or more. Its antigen is unidentified. This chain connects TRBV5-1 to TRBJ1-6; D is unresolved. The sequencing used CD4+ T cells sorted from PBMCs, collected more than 13 days after the first yellow fever vaccination. The clonotype originates from a man in his late teens or twenties who received the YFV17D yellow fever vaccine. This CDR3 reads CASSLAMDSPLHF. The CDR3 coding sequence is TGCGCCAGCAGCTTGGCCATGGATTCACCCCTCCACTTT.